This T cell receptor beta chain was captured by sequencing in a study of CD8 T cells in ankylosing spondylitis. From the 5' RACE reads, TCRdb called clonotypes with MiXCR, one entry per CDR3 protein. The sample holds some 52,000 distinct CDR3 sequences, around 7.4% seen once. On this clonotype itself: What it binds is not known.

Notes on the study in general: Characteristic, it appeared, of ankylosing spondylitis blood was a TCR beta motif of eight highly homologous variants. Before this, some motif variants had been reported in reactive arthritis synovial fluid and blood.

V lost 2 bases and J lost 5, with 7 bases in between. CDR3 length equals 12 residues. The germline V gene encodes CDR1 SGHAT and CDR2 FQNNGV. V and J are TRBV11-2 and TRBJ2-7, with D possibly being TRBD1 or TRBD2 (5 bases each). The sequencing input was blood, either unsorted or a sorted T cell fraction (not recorded which). This receptor was identified in a female donor with ankylosing spondylitis or in good health (not recorded which). The CDR3 DNA reads as TGTGCCAGCAGCTTACCGGGGCACGAGCAGTACGTC. It is translated as CASSLPGHEQYV.